This TCR beta chain is drawn from a study of tumor-infiltrating lymphocytes in localized non-small cell lung cancer. Clones were read by immunoSEQ multiplex PCR, and TCRdb kept only the in-frame ones, dropping some. This repertoire shows tens of thousands of clones, around 73% found once; its top ten account for about 6%. The ends were cut back, 0 bases at V and 4 bases at J, with 9 bases in the middle. Germline V gene sequence: CDR1 SGHNT, CDR2 YYREEE (reference sequence). The CDR3 runs to 14 residues. The sample was lung tumor tissue. The J gene is TRBJ2-3, the V gene TRBV5-4; D remains ambiguous. The receptor was isolated from a human donor with non-small cell lung cancer. Here the CDR3 reads CASSLVLFPDTQYF. The CDR3 DNA follows: TGTGCCAGCAGCTTGGTGCTATTCCCAGATACGCAGTATTTT.